This TCR beta chain was captured by sequencing in a study of cytomegalovirus exposure and HLA in healthy donors (dated by TCRdb to about 2017). About the full investigation: An earlier analysis of roughly 500 of the donors reported 276 Gb of sequence data and around 110 million unique TCR beta sequences from some 180 million T cells. An early release covering roughly 600 HLA-typed donors comprised 300 to 350 gigabases of sequencing data and some 79 million unique TCR sequences. Among the 398 genotyped donors, approximately 76% belonged to the genetic ancestry cluster associated with self-reported Caucasian donors. The study aimed to test whether signatures of past pathogen exposure could be identified by cataloging public T cell receptors. The study profiled the T cell repertoires of approximately 700 subjects by immunosequencing and related them to cytomegalovirus serostatus. In addition to the first cohort of hundreds of subjects, a separate validation cohort of over 90 different subjects was used. The study combined high-throughput TCR immunosequencing, statistical association of individual TCRs with disease status, and machine learning to predict cytomegalovirus infection status. A later analysis re-examined previously published TCR beta repertoires from 500 to 700 donors and added high-resolution HLA genotyping to investigate patterns of TCR occurrence. Rather than drawing on any new phenotypic data, the later analysis identified candidate immune exposures from TCR beta sequences and the way those sequences occurred across donors. In an earlier analysis of 550 to 700 of the donors, high-throughput TCR beta sequencing was used to judge whether each TCR beta V gene segment behaved as functional or pseudogenic. Donor age, sex, ethnicity and CMV serostatus were collected together with the repertoire data. A later genetic analysis took genome-wide SNP genotypes for about 65% of the roughly 670 donors and used that subset as a discovery cohort. All discovery cohort repertoires had been generated using a single sequencing platform. Both class I and class II loci were covered by HLA typing, at four-digit resolution. The number of donors typed differed by locus, with roughly 629-640 for A, B, C, DRB1 and DQB1, around 500 for DQA1, 600 to 610 for DPA1, and over 400 for DPB1. A handful of DR-DQ haplotypes were handled as single units for association and clustering because linkage in the cohort was strong. Among 398 genotyped donors of the cohort, an average of approximately 240,000 unique TCR beta nucleotide sequences was sequenced per donor, of which 15% to 20% were non-productive.

Results the study describes overall, beyond this receptor: A group of highly shared sequence variants was considered likely to be a technical artifact of the sequencing pipeline. While some public TCRs were present in many individuals, most TCR sequences turned up only very rarely across donors. Cytomegalovirus status was reported to be diagnosed by the classifier with high specificity and sensitivity in both the original and validation cohorts. According to a later analysis, TCR association rates differed among HLA loci, with DRB1 alleles showing the most associated TCRs and HLA-C alleles showing the fewest. According to a later genetic analysis, donors in an Asian-associated ancestry cluster had fewer N-insertions in productive TCRs than the roughly 660-donor mean. Correlated functional status among segregating V segments might be attributable to linkage disequilibrium, but an unknown experimental factor could not be ruled out. The authors suggested that the approach could potentially be extended to other disease states and immunological phenotypes. Broadly in line with IMGT annotations, most TCR beta V segments showed up in productive rearrangements about 87% or about 30% of the time in an earlier analysis of around 550 of the donors. A later analysis found that HLA-associated TCR beta chains were more clonally expanded and had lower generation probabilities than equally common non-associated chains. In a later analysis, most CMV-associated TCR beta chains were found to appear HLA-restricted, with HLA associations seemingly driven largely by CMV exposure. HLA typing was unavailable for some donors at each locus, so association tests used only the typed subset. Only TCR beta chains were sequenced in this cohort, and the absence of alpha or paired-chain data limited detectable features. A total of 150 or so TCR beta chains were listed by the study as associated with cytomegalovirus. The 87-base-pair reads could not distinguish some IMGT-functional V segments, including TRBV6-2 and TRBV6-3, so those segments were excluded. A few of the identified cytomegalovirus-associated TCR beta chains were confirmed in vitro to be specific for cytomegalovirus antigens. In a later analysis, some 17,000 TCR beta sequences were associated with specific HLA alleles at a false discovery rate of 0.05. Assigning TCR associations to individual alleles was difficult when HLA alleles, especially DR and DQ, strongly co-occurred. A further reported finding was that TCR beta sequences accurately predicted the HLA-A and HLA-B alleles for most subjects in the first cohort. Because counts were too low, 15 or so rarely observed V segments, including chromosome 9 orphons, were excluded from the earlier analysis of 587 of the donors. Immune exposure information for the cohort was limited to CMV serostatus. Presence/absence analyses assumed roughly uniform sequencing depth across donors, an assumption that may not hold. An association between a missense DCLRE1C variant and V-gene and J-gene trimming of TCR beta chains was found in a later genetic analysis and replicated in an independent cohort. In a later analysis, several top co-occurrence clusters were reported to appear linked to parvovirus B19, influenza, CMV and Epstein-Barr virus.

Measured from the cysteine to the phenylalanine, the CDR3 is 15 residues long. The only DNA kept is the CDR3, 45 bases in frame from the first base. From V the trimming removes 3 bases and from J it removes 7 bases, while the gene matches leave 12 bases of the junction unaccounted for. CDR1 and CDR2 are drawn from the germline V gene: MDHEN, SYDVKM. With respect to this clone: Its cognate antigen has yet to be identified. No base quality values were provided; no much bigger clone lies one nucleotide off.

The library was made by the immunoSEQ multiplex PCR assay. For the multiplex PCR, a mixture combining 60 forward primers for TCR Vbeta segments and 13 reverse primers for TCR Jbeta segments was used. The CDR3 region of rearranged TCR beta genes was amplified from genomic DNA with a multiplex PCR assay. The amplified TCR beta libraries were sequenced on the Illumina HiSeq System as 87-base-pair reads. Turning to the authors' computational methods: A later analysis counted 65 million to 90 million unique TCR beta chains across the approximately 700 repertoires, and some 11 million of these chains were shared by at least two donors. Raw reads were error-corrected and collapsed into unique sequences by a nearest-neighbor algorithm in which closely related sequences were merged to remove PCR and sequencing errors. Alignment of CDR3 sequences to IMGT reference sequences was used to assign V, D and J gene segments. For a sequence to be retained, at least a six-nucleotide match to both a V gene segment and a J gene segment was required. A rearrangement counted as productive if the CDR3 had no stop codons and remained in frame with V and J, and every other rearrangement counted as non-productive. Following IMGT convention, CDR3 was defined as the stretch from the second conserved V-encoded cysteine to the conserved J-encoded phenylalanine. In an earlier analysis of around 570 of the donors, sequences lacking an unambiguous match to a single V gene segment were excluded. In an earlier analysis of almost 600 of the donors, a V segment was called functional when productive rearrangements were above 56.7%, and segregating when the standard deviation between donors exceeded 5%. To diagnose cytomegalovirus status from the catalog of TCR beta chain sequences, a statistical classification framework was built. In a later analysis, TCR nucleotide sequences were compared against IMGT/GENE-DB human TR gene sequences so that V and J genes could be assigned. A later analysis assigned CDR3 sequences and most-parsimonious VDJ recombination scenarios with the TCRdist pipeline. In a later analysis, each TCR beta chain was defined by its CDR3 amino acid sequence together with its V-gene family, and reads without a unique V-gene family were excluded. As a way to deal with suspected cross-contamination and a sequencing artifact, a later analysis dropped roughly 620 nucleotide sequences that were highly shared and had low generation probability. A later analysis calculated a clonal expansion index for each public chain from normalized within-repertoire ranks of inferred template counts. A later analysis computed generation probabilities with a VDJ recombination model fitted to out-of-frame rearrangements, and checked the results against IGoR. In a later analysis, hypergeometric tests were used to score TCR-TCR, TCR-HLA and TCR-CMV co-occurrence, with a repertoire-size bias correction applied to TCR pairs. To estimate false discovery rates, a later analysis permuted the HLA or CMV assignments 20 times. In a later analysis, co-occurring TCRs were grouped using DBSCAN, with TCRdist sequence similarity added in when clustering inside HLA-allele-positive subsets. Co-occurrence clustering excluded repertoires with fewer than 30,000 or more than 120,000 public chains, plus five with anomalous nucleotide sharing. Imported from immuneACCESS, the table was reduced by TCRdb to in-frame sequences with V and J called. These copies leave out some clones; in studies compared against another copy, an unresolved V gene accounts for under half, and the cause of the remainder is not known. The DNA was the basis for D and trimming; V, J and clone size are from that table. The sample contains approximately 70,000 clones, roughly 67% of them found a single time. 7.5% to 8% of the sample is in the top ten clones.

The cohort was made up of hundreds of healthy bone marrow donors. All cohort members were sampled while nominally healthy, although unrecorded immune exposures were likely present. The donor was CMV seropositive and belonged to the group of around 300 seropositive cohort members. Each donor provided a peripheral blood sample, and peripheral blood mononuclear cells were used for TCR beta sequencing. Genomic DNA was extracted from the blood cell samples with the Qiagen DNeasy Blood Extraction Kit. The V and J genes are TRBV28 and TRBJ2-7, with 7 central nucleotides matching TRBD2. The sequence was collected from a man aged 35-49 years in good health and CMV-seropositive. The sequenced sample was PBMCs. The CDR3 loop reads CASSFPRAGAGEQYF. The bases are TGTGCCAGCAGTTTCCCTCGTGCGGGAGCGGGTGAGCAGTACTTC.